This T cell receptor beta chain emerged from a study of T-cell memory formation after mild COVID-19. Constant-segment primers served in 5'RACE that generated TCR alpha and TCR beta cDNA libraries bearing sample barcodes and UMIs. In TCRdb, the 5' RACE reads were re-called with MiXCR into one record per CDR3 protein. The sample carries about 560,000 distinct CDR3 sequences, about 18% recorded once. The CDR3 spans 15 residues. From germline, CDR1 is DFQATT and CDR2 SNEGSKA (reference sequence). V lost 6 bases and J 0 bases, leaving 12 bases between the germline ends. The V call is TRBV20-1, the J call TRBJ1-6; tentative D call: TRBD1 (5 bases). The source is an adult woman who had mild COVID-19 (a few samples of this study predate the infection). Cell type and time point are not known. Material: PBMCs or a T cell subset sorted from them (not recorded which). CDR3 loop: CSAGPSSSYNSPLHF. DNA of the CDR3: TGCAGTGCGGGACCCTCTAGCTCCTATAATTCACCCCTCCACTTT.